This T cell receptor (beta chain) was recorded in a study of T cells in Graves' hyperthyroidism and ophthalmopathy. From RNA transcripts, TCR beta CDR3 regions were amplified. Primed by the HTBI set, a first-round RT-PCR was run on the TCR CDR3. TCRdb reprocessed the multiplex PCR reads with MiXCR, giving one entry per CDR3 protein. The data contain more than 300,000 distinct CDR3 sequences, more than 11% of them singletons. This clonotype was seen repeatedly, ten times or more. On the basis of clinical symptoms, serum thyroxine and TRAb, thyroid ultrasound and orbital computed tomography, diagnoses were made. The source material was blood. The sequence came from a woman in her twenties or thirties with Graves' hyperthyroidism.

The CDR3 bases are TGCGCCAGCAGCTTGGGTCGGACAGGGAAGAATGAGCAGTTCTTC. This codes for CASSLGRTGKNEQFF. The chain links TRBV5-1 to TRBJ2-1; 8 nucleotides line up with TRBD1. The CDR3 sequence is 15 residues long. With 0 bases clipped from V and 7 bases from J, the junction kept 6 bases outside the gene matches. Germline CDR1 SGHRS, CDR2 YFSETQ.